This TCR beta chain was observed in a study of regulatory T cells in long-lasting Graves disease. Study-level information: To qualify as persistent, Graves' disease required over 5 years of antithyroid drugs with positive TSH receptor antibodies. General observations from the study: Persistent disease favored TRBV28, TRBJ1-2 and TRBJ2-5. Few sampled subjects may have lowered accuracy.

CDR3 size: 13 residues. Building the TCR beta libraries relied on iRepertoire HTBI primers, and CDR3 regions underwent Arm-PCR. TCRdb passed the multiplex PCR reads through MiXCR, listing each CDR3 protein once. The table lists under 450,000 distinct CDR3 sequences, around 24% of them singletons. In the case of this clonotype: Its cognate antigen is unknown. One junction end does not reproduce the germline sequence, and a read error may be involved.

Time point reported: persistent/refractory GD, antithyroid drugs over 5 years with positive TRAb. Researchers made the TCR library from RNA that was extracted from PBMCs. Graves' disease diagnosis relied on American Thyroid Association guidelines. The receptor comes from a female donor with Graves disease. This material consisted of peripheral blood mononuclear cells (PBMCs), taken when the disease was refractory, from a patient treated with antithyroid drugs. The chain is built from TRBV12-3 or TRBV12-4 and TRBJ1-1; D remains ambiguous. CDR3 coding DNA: TGTGCCAGCGGTTTAGATCTGAACACTGAAGCTTTCTTT. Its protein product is CASGLDLNTEAFF.